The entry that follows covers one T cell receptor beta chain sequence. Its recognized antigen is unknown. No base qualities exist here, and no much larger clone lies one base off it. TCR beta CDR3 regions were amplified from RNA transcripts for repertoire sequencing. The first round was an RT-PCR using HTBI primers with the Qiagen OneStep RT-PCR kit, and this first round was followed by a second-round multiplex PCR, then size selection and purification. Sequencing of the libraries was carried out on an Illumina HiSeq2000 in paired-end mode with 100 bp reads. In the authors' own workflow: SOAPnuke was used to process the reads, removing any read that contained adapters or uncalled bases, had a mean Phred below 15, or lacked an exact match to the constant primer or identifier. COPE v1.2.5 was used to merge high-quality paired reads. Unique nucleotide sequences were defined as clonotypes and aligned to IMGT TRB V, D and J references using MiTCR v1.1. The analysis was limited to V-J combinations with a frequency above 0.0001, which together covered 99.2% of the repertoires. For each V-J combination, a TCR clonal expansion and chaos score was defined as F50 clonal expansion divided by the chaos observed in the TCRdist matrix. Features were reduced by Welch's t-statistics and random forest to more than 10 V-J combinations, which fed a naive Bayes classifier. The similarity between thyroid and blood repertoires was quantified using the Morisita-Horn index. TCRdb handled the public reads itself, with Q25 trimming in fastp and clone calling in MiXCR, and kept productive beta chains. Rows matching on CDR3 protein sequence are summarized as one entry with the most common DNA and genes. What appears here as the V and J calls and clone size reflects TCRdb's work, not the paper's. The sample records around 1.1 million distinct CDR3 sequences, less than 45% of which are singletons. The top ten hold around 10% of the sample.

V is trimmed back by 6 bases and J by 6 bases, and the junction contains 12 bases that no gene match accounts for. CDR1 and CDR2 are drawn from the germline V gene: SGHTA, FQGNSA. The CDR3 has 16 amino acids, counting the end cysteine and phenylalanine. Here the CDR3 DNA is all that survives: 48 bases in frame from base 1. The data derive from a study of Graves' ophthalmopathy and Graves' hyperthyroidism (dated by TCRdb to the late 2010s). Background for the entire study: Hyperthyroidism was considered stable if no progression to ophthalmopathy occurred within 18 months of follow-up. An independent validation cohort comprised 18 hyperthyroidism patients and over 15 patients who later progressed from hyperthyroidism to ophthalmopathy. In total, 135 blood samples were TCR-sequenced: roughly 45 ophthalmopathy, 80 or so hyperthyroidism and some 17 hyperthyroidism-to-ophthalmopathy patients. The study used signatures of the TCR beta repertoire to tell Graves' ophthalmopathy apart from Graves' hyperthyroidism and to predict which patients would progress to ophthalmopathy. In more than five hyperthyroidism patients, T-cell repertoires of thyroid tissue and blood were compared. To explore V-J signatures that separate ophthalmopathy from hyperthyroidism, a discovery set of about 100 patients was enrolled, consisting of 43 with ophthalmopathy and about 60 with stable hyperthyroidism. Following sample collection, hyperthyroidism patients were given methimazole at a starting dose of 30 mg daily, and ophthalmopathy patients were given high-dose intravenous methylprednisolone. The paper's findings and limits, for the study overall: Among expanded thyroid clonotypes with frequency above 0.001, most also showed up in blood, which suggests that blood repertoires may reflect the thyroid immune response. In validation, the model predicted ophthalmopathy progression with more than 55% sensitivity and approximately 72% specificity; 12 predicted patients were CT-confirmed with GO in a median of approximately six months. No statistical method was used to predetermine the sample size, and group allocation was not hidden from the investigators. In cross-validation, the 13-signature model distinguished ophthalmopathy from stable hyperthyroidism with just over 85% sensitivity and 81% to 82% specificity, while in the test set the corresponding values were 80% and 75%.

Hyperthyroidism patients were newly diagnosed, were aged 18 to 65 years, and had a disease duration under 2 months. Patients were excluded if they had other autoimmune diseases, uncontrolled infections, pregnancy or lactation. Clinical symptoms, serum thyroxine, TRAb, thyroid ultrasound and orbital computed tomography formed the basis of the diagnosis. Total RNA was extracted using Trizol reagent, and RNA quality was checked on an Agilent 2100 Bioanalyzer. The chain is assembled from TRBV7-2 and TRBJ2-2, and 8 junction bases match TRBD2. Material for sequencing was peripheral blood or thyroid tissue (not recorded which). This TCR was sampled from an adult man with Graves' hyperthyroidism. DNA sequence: TGTGCCAGCAGTTCGCCGGGACTAGGGGTTTCCGGGGAGCTGTTTTTT. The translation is CASSSPGLGVSGELFF. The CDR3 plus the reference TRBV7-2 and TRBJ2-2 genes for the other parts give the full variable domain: GAGVSQSPSNKVTEKGKDVELRCDPISGHTALYWYRQSLGQGLEFLIYFQGNSAPDKSGLPSDRFSAERTGGSVSTLTIQRTQQEDSAVYLCASSSPGLGVSGELFFGEGSRLTVL.